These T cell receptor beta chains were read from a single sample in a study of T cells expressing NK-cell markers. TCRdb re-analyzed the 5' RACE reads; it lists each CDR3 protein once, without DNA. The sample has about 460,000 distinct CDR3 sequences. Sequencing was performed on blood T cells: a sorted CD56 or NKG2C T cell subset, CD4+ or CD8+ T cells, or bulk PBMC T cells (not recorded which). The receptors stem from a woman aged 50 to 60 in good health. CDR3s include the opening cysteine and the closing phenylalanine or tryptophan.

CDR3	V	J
CASSRPSVGFRDEQFF	TRBV12-3/TRBV12-4	TRBJ2-1
CASSLRDRRNTGELFF	TRBV18	TRBJ2-2
CSATVAGLSYNEQFF	TRBV20-1	TRBJ2-1
CATSGRPNPDTQYF	TRBV15	TRBJ2-3
CATSDDGTSGRTDTQYF	TRBV24-1	TRBJ2-3
CASTAGTGQQETQYF	TRBV11-3	TRBJ2-5
CASSLGATSGQFF	TRBV5-1	TRBJ2-1
CASSRAGTGGLAFF	TRBV12-3/TRBV12-4	TRBJ1-1
CASQGDSYEQYF	TRBV10-1	TRBJ2-7
CASSFLVSSGSFDTGELFF	TRBV27	TRBJ2-2
CASSETSIDEQFF	TRBV5-1	TRBJ2-1
CASGSDNSPLHF	TRBV12-3/TRBV12-4	TRBJ1-6
CASSAIVEVGNIQYF	TRBV10-2	TRBJ2-4
CASSRDATSTDTQYF	TRBV3-1	TRBJ2-3
CASRTDVSYGYTF	TRBV5-6	TRBJ1-2
CASSRPGLAVPGELFF	TRBV3-1	TRBJ2-2
CASSFGQTGNTIYF	TRBV12-3/TRBV12-4	TRBJ1-3
CASSVRGPGTSGREQFF	TRBV9	TRBJ2-1
CASSQGKSGRAVLYNEQFF	TRBV3-1	TRBJ2-1
CSVGQGIKNIQYF	TRBV29-1	TRBJ2-4
CASSDLLRHLNYGYTF	TRBV10-2	TRBJ1-2
CASSLVSGGELFF	TRBV7-8	TRBJ2-2
CASSFLRNALLDYTF	TRBV11-2	TRBJ1-2
CASGVSSNQPQHF	TRBV2	TRBJ1-5
CASSQGLVGSGAYNTQYF	TRBV4-2	TRBJ2-3
CASSLYGFPYEQYF	TRBV18	TRBJ2-7
CASSKTKRTDTQYF	TRBV21-1	TRBJ2-3
CSVDRDSSQETQYF	TRBV29-1	TRBJ2-5
CSGSLAGAVGETQYF	TRBV29-1	TRBJ2-5
CASSYSGSDTGELFF	TRBV6-6	TRBJ2-2
CAISAGTSVLGEQFF	TRBV10-3	TRBJ2-1
CSAGTFSYNEQFF	TRBV20-1	TRBJ2-1
CSAHGGRGFQAFF	TRBV29-1	TRBJ1-1
CASSLARSPGGYTF	TRBV12-3/TRBV12-4	TRBJ1-2
CSARVDGRITDTQYF	TRBV20-1	TRBJ2-3
CASSLTREGEQFF	TRBV5-1	TRBJ2-1
CSVARGLNQPQHF	TRBV29-1	TRBJ1-5
CSAILPTGTRSYEQYF	TRBV20-1	TRBJ2-7
CASGLVVGLAGLHEQFF	TRBV12-5	TRBJ2-1
CASSDRGVTDTQYF	TRBV25-1	TRBJ2-3
CASSRMLRDRGTEAFF	TRBV6-5	TRBJ1-1
CATRGKTVRNTGELFF	TRBV24-1	TRBJ2-2
CASSLAGRTIGELFF	TRBV5-1	TRBJ2-2
CASSKTGTGFSRANVLTF	TRBV6-5	TRBJ2-6
CASSPKGHSNTEAFF	TRBV25-1	TRBJ1-1
CASSLRAGLETQYF	TRBV7-3	TRBJ2-5
CASSQKQGLSNQPQHF	TRBV4-2	TRBJ1-5
CATLSRDRAGNTIYF	TRBV10-3	TRBJ1-3
CASTKLNTEAFF	TRBV6-2/TRBV6-3	TRBJ1-1
CASSAEAFTDTQYF	TRBV7-2	TRBJ2-3
CASSFSDRVNEQFF	TRBV28	TRBJ2-1
CASSLGIAGVMSYNEQFF	TRBV5-1	TRBJ2-1
CASSQAQGMSNEQFF	TRBV4-1	TRBJ2-1
CASSRDRVVHTIYF	TRBV4-1	TRBJ1-3
CASSLEGAVAPYGYTF	TRBV5-1	TRBJ1-2